The rows below give T cell receptor beta chains drawn from one sample of a study of blood T cell repertoires in COVID-19. Clones were read by immunoSEQ multiplex PCR, and TCRdb kept only the in-frame ones, dropping some. The sample contains about 180,000 clones, about 79% of which appear only once. The sequencing input was PBMCs or T cells enriched from blood (not recorded which). The receptor set was obtained from a man aged 45-65 years who had recovered from COVID-19. Each CDR3 is given with its conserved first and last residue. Each record gives: D gene, J gene, V gene, clone size, CDR3 protein, CDR3 DNA. D genes are given only for firm matches. Clone size, where shown, is once, few, many, or a class for clones that have expanded.

-,TRBJ2-2,TRBV28,-,CAIREGGVSNTGELFF,TGTGCCATCCGCGAGGGGGGGGTATCGAACACCGGGGAGCTGTTTTTT
TRBD1,TRBJ1-1,TRBV5-1,-,CASSLDRGPTEAFF,TGCGCCAGCAGCTTAGACAGGGGGCCGACTGAAGCTTTCTTT
-,TRBJ1-1,TRBV11-2,-,CASSLAGGINTEAFF,TGTGCCAGCAGCTTAGCCGGCGGCATAAACACTGAAGCTTTCTTT
-,TRBJ1-4,TRBV19,-,CASSMTGSINEKLFF,TGTGCCAGTAGTATGACGGGATCAATTAATGAAAAACTGTTTTTT
-,TRBJ1-2,TRBV6-5,-,CASTSKGTTNYGYTF,TGTGCCAGCACTAGTAAGGGGACTACTAACTATGGCTACACCTTC
TRBD1,TRBJ1-3,TRBV6-5,-,CASSYSQGVGNTIYF,TGTGCCAGCAGTTACTCGCAGGGGGTAGGAAACACCATATATTTT
TRBD1,TRBJ2-5,TRBV6-5,-,CASRPDRRETQYF,TGTGCCAGCAGACCGGACAGGCGGGAGACCCAGTACTTC
-,TRBJ2-6,TRBV7-8,-,CASSLLGSSGANVLTF,TGTGCCAGCAGCTTACTGGGGAGCTCTGGGGCCAACGTCCTGACTTTC
TRBD2,TRBJ2-5,TRBV10-3,-,CALQRGTQYF,TGTGCCCTTCAGCGGGGGACCCAGTACTTC
-,TRBJ1-1,TRBV6-5,-,CASSYDSGTEAFF,TGTGCCAGCAGTTACGATTCGGGCACTGAAGCTTTCTTT
-,TRBJ2-7,TRBV7-2,-,CASIPSTGDSYEQYF,TGTGCCAGCATCCCGTCCACGGGGGACTCCTACGAGCAGTACTTC
-,TRBJ2-3,TRBV5-4,-,CASSDRRSSRDAQYF,TGTGCCAGCAGCGACCGAAGGTCGAGCCGGGATGCGCAGTATTTT
-,TRBJ2-7,TRBV18,once,CASSPPTGSYEQYF,TGTGCCAGCTCACCACCCACAGGCTCCTACGAGCAGTACTTC
TRBD1,TRBJ1-2,TRBV6-5,once,CASSRPGQGAYGYTF,TGTGCCAGCAGTAGACCGGGACAGGGGGCCTATGGCTACACCTTC
TRBD2,TRBJ2-2,TRBV2,-,CASRAQLAGGLRYTGELFF,TGTGCCAGCAGAGCTCAATTAGCGGGGGGGCTTCGTTACACCGGGGAGCTGTTTTTT
TRBD1,TRBJ2-1,TRBV5-4,-,CASSLKGAINNEQFF,TGTGCCAGCAGCTTAAAGGGGGCGATAAACAATGAGCAGTTCTTC
TRBD1,TRBJ1-1,TRBV7-9,few,CASSWGTGGAVEAFF,TGTGCCAGCAGCTGGGGGACAGGGGGCGCCGTTGAAGCTTTCTTT
TRBD1,TRBJ1-2,TRBV19,-,CASRGDRSDGYTF,TGTGCCAGTAGGGGGGACAGGTCTGATGGCTACACCTTC
-,TRBJ1-1,TRBV3-1/TRBV3-2,-,CASSQGSRGTEAFF,TGTGCCAGCAGCCAGGGGTCGCGGGGGACTGAAGCTTTCTTT
-,TRBJ1-5,TRBV21-1,-,CASNVGEQGEQPQHF,TGTGCCAGCAATGTGGGTGAACAGGGGGAACAGCCCCAGCATTTT
TRBD2,TRBJ2-1,TRBV7-3,-,CASSLNGGDYNEQFF,TGTGCCAGCAGCCTGAACGGGGGGGATTACAATGAGCAGTTCTTC
-,TRBJ1-1,TRBV30,-,CAWRKGVNTEAFF,TGTGCCTGGCGAAAAGGAGTGAACACTGAAGCTTTCTTT
TRBD1,TRBJ1-3,TRBV3-1/TRBV3-2,few,CASSRGTGAGNTIYF,TGTGCCAGCAGCCGGGGGACAGGGGCTGGAAACACCATATATTTT
-,TRBJ1-1,TRBV7-8,once,CASINPGVPEAFF,TGTGCCAGCATCAACCCGGGGGTCCCTGAAGCTTTCTTT